The entry that follows covers one TCR beta chain sequence. Its antigen specificity is not known. Nothing much larger sits one base from this clone, and base qualities are not available. The data were obtained in a study of blood T cell repertoires in COVID-19 (dated by TCRdb to 2020 to 2022). Background on the whole study: The collaborator samples originated in the United States, Italy and Spain and spanned the acute and convalescent phases of COVID-19. Samples were obtained from the ongoing ImmuneRACE study (first 160 participants) and from roughly 1,300 subjects provided by 6 global collaborators. Deeply sampled blood TCRbeta repertoires from subjects exposed to, actively infected with, or recovered from COVID-19 were included in the dataset. The repertoires were released in a freely available public database meant as a resource for research on the immune response to SARS-CoV-2. Where HLA class I and class II types were available, the types were taken from metadata supplied by the sample provider, not from assay-based typing. The material from the prospective study consisted of cDNA or gDNA derived from T cells, B-cell-depleted T cells, or PBMCs. The sample metadata nearly always contained a de-identified subject ID, COVID-19 status, age in years and sex.

Results and caveats for the whole study, not just this receptor: Clinical and demographic metadata were provided uncurated, with the amount varying by source and participant.

The CDR3 runs 15 amino acids, cysteine and phenylalanine included. The retained sequence is limited to the CDR3, 45 bases, with the frame set at the first base. V trim: 1 base; J trim: 1 base; unmatched bases: 4. Reading the germline V gene gives CDR1 SGHRS and CDR2 YFSETQ. The collaborating institutions used their own protocols to collect whole blood in K2EDTA tubes. For TCRbeta analysis, collaborators shipped samples in one of three forms: frozen whole blood, isolated PBMCs, or DNA extracted from either of those sample types. The immunoSEQ Assay, a bias-controlled multiplex PCR, was used to amplify TCRbeta CDR3 regions from genomic DNA. The authors' analysis ran thus. Nucleated cell counts per sample were estimated from amplification of reference gene primers within the assay. To quantify the absolute abundance of each unique TCRbeta CDR3 rearrangement, sequence reads were collapsed and filtered. For each sample, productive Simpson clonality was calculated by taking the square root of Simpson's diversity index across productive rearrangements. TCRdb holds this immuneACCESS table with in-frame rearrangements only. Some clones are missing; in checked studies, unresolved V genes explain under half, and the rest has no known cause. The V and J calls and clone size are taken from that table; D and trimming were inferred from the DNA. A total of tens of thousands of clones appear in this sample, approximately 80% of them only once. Under 7.5% of the sample belongs to the ten largest clones.

The rearrangement combines TRBV5-1 with TRBJ2-5, with TRBD2 identical over 7 junction bases. This clonotype was sampled from a man between 60 and 75 years old with acute or convalescent COVID-19. Input material: peripheral blood. The CDR3 in this case is CASSLSGTPQETQYF. Read as DNA, the sequence is TGCGCCAGCAGCTTGAGCGGGACTCCCCAAGAGACCCAGTACTTC.